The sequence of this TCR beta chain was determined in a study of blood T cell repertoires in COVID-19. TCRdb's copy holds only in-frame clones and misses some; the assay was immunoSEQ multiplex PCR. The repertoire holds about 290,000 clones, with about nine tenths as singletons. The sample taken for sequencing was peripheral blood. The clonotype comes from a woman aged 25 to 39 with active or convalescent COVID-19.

In nucleotides, the CDR3 is TGTGCCAGCAGTCAAACATACGAGCAGTACTTC. Translating it yields CASSQTYEQYF. The chain is built from TRBV6-5 and TRBJ2-7; D is unclear. CDR1 MNHEY and CDR2 SVGAGI come from the germline V gene. The length of the CDR3 is 11 residues. Deletions cut 5 bases from V and 4 bases from J, with 6 bases between.